This entry describes one TCR beta chain. The sample originates from a study of blood T cell repertoires in COVID-19. V lost 1 base and J 7 bases, leaving 8 bases between the germline ends. The CDR3 runs 13 residues. TCRdb's table, derived via immunoSEQ multiplex PCR, lists solely in-frame clones and lacks some. The sample lists roughly 160,000 clones, approximately 81% occurring once. Input material: PBMCs or T cells enriched from blood (not recorded which). The V gene is TRBV12-3 or TRBV12-4, the J gene TRBJ1-5, with D unresolved. This receptor was taken from a man in his sixties who had recovered from COVID-19. Written as DNA, the CDR3 is TGTGCCAGCAGTTTAGGAGCGGGCCAGCCCCAGCATTTT. Its protein is CASSLGAGQPQHF.